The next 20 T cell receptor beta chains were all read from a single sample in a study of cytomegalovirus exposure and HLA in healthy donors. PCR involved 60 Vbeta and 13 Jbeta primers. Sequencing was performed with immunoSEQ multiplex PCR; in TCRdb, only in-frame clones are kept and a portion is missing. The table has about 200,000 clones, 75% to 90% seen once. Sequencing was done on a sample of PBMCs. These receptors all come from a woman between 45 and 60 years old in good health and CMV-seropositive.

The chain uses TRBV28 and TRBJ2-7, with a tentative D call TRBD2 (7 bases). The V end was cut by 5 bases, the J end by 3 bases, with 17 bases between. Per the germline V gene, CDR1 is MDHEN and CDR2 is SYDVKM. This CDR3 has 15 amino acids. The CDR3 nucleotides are TGTGCCAGCAGTCGCAGGGCGGGGGCTCGCTACGAGCAGTACTTC. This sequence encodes CASSRRAGARYEQYF.

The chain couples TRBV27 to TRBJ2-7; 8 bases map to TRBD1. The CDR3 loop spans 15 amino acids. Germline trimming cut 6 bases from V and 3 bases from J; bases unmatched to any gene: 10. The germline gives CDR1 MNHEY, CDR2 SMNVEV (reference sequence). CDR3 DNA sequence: TGTGCCAGCAGCCCGGTAACAGGGGGAATCTACGAGCAGTACTTC. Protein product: CASSPVTGGIYEQYF.

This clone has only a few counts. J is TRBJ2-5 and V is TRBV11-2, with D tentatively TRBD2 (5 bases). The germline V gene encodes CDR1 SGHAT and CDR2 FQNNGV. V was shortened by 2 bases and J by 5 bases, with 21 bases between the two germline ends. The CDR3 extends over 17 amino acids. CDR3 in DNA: TGTGCCAGCAGCTTATTGCGACTAAGCGGCCCCGAGGAGACCCAGTACTTC. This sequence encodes CASSLLRLSGPEETQYF.

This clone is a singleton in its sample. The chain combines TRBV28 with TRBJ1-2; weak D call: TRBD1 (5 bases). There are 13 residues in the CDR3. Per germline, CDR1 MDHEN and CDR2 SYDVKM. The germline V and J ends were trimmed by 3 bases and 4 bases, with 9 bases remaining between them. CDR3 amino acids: CASSLGGTYGYTF. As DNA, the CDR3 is TGTGCCAGCAGTTTGGGCGGGACCTATGGCTACACCTTC.

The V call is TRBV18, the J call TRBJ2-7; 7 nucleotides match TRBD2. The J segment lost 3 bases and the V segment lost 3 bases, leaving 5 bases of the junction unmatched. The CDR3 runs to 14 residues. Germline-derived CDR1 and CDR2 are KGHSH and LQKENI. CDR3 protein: CASSPGASGYEQYF. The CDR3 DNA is TGTGCCAGCTCACCCGGGGCTAGCGGCTACGAGCAGTACTTC.

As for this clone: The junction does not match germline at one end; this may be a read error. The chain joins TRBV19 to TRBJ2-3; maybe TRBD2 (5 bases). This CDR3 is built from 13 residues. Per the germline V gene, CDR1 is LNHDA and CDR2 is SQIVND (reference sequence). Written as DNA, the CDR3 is TGCGCCAGTCGGCGGGCTAGCACAGATACGCAGTATTTT. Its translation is CASRRASTDTQYF. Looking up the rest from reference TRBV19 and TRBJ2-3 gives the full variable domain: DGGITQSPKYLFRKEGQNVTLSCEQNLNHDAMYWYRQDPGQGLRLIYYSQIVNDFQKGDIAEGYSVSREKKESFPLTVTSAQKNPTAFYLCASRRASTDTQYFGPGTRLTVL.

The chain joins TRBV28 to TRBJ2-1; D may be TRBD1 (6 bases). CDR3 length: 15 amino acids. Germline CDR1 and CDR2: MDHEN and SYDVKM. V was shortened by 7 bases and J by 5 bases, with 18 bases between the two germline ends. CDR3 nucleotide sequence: TGTGCCAGCACCAGGACAGCGTCAACCCACAATGAGCAGTTCTTC. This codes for CASTRTASTHNEQFF.

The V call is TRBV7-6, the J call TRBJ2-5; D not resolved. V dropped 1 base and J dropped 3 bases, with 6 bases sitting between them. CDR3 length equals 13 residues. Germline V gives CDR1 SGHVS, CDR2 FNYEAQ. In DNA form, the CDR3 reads TGTGCCAGCAGCTTAGGAACGGAAGAGACCCAGTACTTC. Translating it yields CASSLGTEETQYF.

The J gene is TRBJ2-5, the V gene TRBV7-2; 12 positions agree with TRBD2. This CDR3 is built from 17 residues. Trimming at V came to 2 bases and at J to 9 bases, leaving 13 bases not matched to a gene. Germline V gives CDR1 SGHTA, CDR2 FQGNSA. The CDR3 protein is CASSLLAGGPLPGAQYF. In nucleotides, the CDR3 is TGTGCCAGCAGCTTACTAGCGGGGGGGCCTTTGCCGGGGGCCCAGTACTTC.

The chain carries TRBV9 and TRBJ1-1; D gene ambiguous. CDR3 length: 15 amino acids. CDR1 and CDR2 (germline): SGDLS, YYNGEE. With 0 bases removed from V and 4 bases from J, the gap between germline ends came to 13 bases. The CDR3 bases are TGTGCCAGCAGCGTAGGTGAGGGTACGATCACTGAAGCTTTCTTT. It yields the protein CASSVGEGTITEAFF.

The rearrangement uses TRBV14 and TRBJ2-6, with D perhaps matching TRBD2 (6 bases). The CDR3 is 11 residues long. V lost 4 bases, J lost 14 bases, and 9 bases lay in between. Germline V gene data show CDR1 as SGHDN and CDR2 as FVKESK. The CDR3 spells CASSLGGILTF. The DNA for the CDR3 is TGTGCCAGCAGCCTTGGAGGGATCCTGACTTTC.

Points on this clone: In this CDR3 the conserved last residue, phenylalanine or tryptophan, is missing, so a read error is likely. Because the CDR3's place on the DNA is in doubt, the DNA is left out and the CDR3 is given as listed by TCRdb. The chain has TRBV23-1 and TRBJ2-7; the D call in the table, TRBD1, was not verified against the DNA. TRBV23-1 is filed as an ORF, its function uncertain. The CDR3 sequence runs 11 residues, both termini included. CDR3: CASSTPGQVMS.

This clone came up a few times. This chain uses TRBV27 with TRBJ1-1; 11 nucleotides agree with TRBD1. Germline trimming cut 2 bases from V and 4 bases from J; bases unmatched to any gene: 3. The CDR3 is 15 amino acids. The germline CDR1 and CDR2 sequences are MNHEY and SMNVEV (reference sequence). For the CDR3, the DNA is TGTGCCAGCAGTTTAGCCGGGACAGGGGGCACTGAAGCTTTCTTT. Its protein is CASSLAGTGGTEAFF.

CDR3 nucleotides: TGTGCCAGCAGTTCCCCCTCGGGGTACCAAGAGACCCAGTACTTC. It yields the protein CASSSPSGYQETQYF. The genes are TRBV28 and TRBJ2-5; tentative D call: TRBD2 (5 bases). Germline values: CDR1 MDHEN, CDR2 SYDVKM. V gave up 4 bases and J gave up 0 bases, with 12 bases separating them. This CDR3 spans 15 amino acids.

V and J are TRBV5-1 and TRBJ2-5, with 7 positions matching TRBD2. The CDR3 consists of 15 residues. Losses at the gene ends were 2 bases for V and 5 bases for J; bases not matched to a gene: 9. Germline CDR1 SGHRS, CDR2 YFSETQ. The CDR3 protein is CASSFQGLGGETQYF. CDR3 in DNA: TGCGCCAGCAGCTTTCAGGGACTCGGGGGGGAGACCCAGTACTTC.

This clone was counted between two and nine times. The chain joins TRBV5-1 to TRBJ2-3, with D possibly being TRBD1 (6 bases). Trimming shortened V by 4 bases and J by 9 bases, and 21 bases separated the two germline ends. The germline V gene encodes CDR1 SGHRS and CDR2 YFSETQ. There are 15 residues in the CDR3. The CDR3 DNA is TGCGCCAGCAGCCAGGACGGCCTAGGGGGAGTCACGCAGTATTTT. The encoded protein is CASSQDGLGGVTQYF.

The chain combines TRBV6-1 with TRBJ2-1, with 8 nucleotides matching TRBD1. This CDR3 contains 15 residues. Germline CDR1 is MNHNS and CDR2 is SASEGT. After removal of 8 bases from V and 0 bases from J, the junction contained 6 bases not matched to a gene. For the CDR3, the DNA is TGTGCCAGCCGATCGGACAGGGTCTCCTACAATGAGCAGTTCTTC. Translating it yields CASRSDRVSYNEQFF.

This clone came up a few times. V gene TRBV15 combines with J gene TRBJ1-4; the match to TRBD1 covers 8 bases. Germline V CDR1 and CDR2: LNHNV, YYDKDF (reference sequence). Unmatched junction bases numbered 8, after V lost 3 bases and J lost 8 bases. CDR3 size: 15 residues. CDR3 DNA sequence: TGTGCCACCAGCAGTTCAGGGGGCGTTGGGGAAAAACTGTTTTTT. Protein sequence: CATSSSGGVGEKLFF.

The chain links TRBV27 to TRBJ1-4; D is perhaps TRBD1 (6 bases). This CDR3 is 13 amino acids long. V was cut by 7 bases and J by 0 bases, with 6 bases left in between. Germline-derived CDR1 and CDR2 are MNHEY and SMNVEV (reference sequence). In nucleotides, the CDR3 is TGTGCCAGCACAGGGGCAACTAATGAAAAACTGTTTTTT. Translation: CASTGATNEKLFF.

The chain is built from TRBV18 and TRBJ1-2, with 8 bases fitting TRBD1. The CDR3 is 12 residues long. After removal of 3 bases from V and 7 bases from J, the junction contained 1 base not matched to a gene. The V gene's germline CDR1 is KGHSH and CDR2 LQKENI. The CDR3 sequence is CASSPDRVGYTF. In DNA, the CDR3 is TGTGCCAGCTCACCGGACAGGGTTGGCTACACCTTC.